The following is a TCR beta chain sequence with its context. The antigen is unknown. Libraries were prepared by immunoSEQ multiplex PCR; TCRdb keeps only in-frame clonotypes and omits some of them. The table includes around 80,000 clones, roughly 85% detected once. This record belongs to a study of T cell responses to AZD1222 COVID-19 vaccine. The study, taken as a whole, reports: When two AZD1222 doses had been given, Spike-specific TCR breadth and depth rose. Spike was spanned by vaccine-associated CD4 TCRs, with dominance at 160-218 and 743-854. Donors, mostly white British, included more females; clonal diversity was possibly underestimated. Reports say nearly half of spike-specific TCRs go after unmutated variant regions.

Trimming cost V 2 bases and J 6 bases, with 11 bases left between them. Looked up from germline, CDR1 is MNHEY and CDR2 is SVGEGT. The CDR3 covers 15 residues. The rearrangement uses TRBV6-2 or TRBV6-3 and TRBJ1-6; weak D call: TRBD1 (5 bases). The sequence was obtained from an adult who received the AZD1222 COVID-19 vaccine. Sequenced material: peripheral blood, taken 28 days after the second AZD1222 dose. CDR3 sequence (DNA): TGTGCCAGCAGTTACCGGGGACGGGGTAATTCACCCCTCCACTTT. This encodes CASSYRGRGNSPLHF.